What follows are 28 T cell receptor beta chains derived from one specimen sequenced in a study of cytomegalovirus exposure and HLA in healthy donors. The study ran its PCR with 60 Vbeta and 13 Jbeta primers. The data were produced by immunoSEQ multiplex PCR, yet TCRdb's version contains in-frame clones alone and is incomplete. Of about 64,000 clones detected, more than 60% appear once; the ten largest clones hold 12% to 15%. The sequenced sample was PBMCs. The origin of the receptors is a male donor in good health and CMV-seropositive.

The chain uses TRBV5-1 and TRBJ2-7, with 8 bases identical to TRBD2. V was pared by 4 bases and J by 5 bases, with 11 bases of the junction left unmatched. CDR1 is SGHRS, CDR2 YFSETQ, per germline. The CDR3 totals 15 residues. CDR3 DNA sequence: TGCGCCAGCAGCCCTAACAGCGGGAGTCTGGACGAGCAGTACTTC. Translation gives CASSPNSGSLDEQYF.

This clone was counted only a few times. The chain links TRBV10-2 to TRBJ2-4; 7 nucleotides agree with TRBD2. CDR3 length: 13 amino acids. J was trimmed by 6 bases and V by 11 bases; bases with no gene match: 10. Germline V gene sequence: CDR1 WSHSY, CDR2 SAAADI. The CDR3 region is CAAAGLPGNIQYF. CDR3 DNA: TGCGCCGCAGCGGGACTACCCGGAAACATTCAGTACTTC.

The CDR3, as DNA: TGTGCCAGCAGCAGGTACGGCGGGACTGGAAGCACAGATACGCAGTATTTT. Its protein product is CASSRYGGTGSTDTQYF. This chain connects TRBV5-6 to TRBJ2-3; a weak D match, TRBD2 (6 bases). CDR1 and CDR2 from the germline V gene are SGHDT and YYEEEE. The CDR3 totals 17 residues. V was clipped by 4 bases and J by 0 bases, with 18 bases between them.

The J gene is TRBJ1-2, the V gene TRBV4-3; D remains ambiguous. The V gene lost 0 bases and the J gene lost 4 bases, with 12 bases spanning the gap. Germline-derived CDR1 and CDR2 are LGHNA and YSLEER. The CDR3 is made up of 15 amino acids. In DNA form, the CDR3 reads TGCGCCAGCAGCCAAGATCCCCGGACTTCCTATGGCTACACCTTC. This translates into CASSQDPRTSYGYTF.

The rearrangement links TRBV9 to TRBJ2-1; TRBD1 matches 8 bases. Germline assignment: CDR1 SGDLS and CDR2 YYNGEE. Trimming took 4 bases from V and 4 from J; bases not matched to a gene: 7. The CDR3 spans 15 residues. CDR3 sequence reads: CASSRQGARYNEQFF. CDR3 coding DNA: TGTGCCAGCAGCAGGCAGGGGGCGCGGTACAATGAGCAGTTCTTC.

This chain connects TRBV29-1 to TRBJ2-6, with 8 nucleotides matching TRBD1. From germline, CDR1 is SQVTM and CDR2 ANQGSEA. This CDR3 has 15 amino acids. V lost 6 bases to trimming and J lost 2 bases; unmatched junction nucleotides: 6. The CDR3 DNA is TGCAGCGTGGTGACACAGGGGGCTGGGGCCAACGTCCTGACTTTC. It yields the protein CSVVTQGAGANVLTF.

This chain joins TRBV7-8 and TRBJ1-6; 7 positions agree with TRBD1. Trimming cost V 0 bases and J 10 bases; bases outside gene matches: 6. The CDR3 consists of 15 residues. CDR1 and CDR2 from the germline V gene are SGHVS and FQNEAQ. The CDR3 is CASSLADRVSSPLHF. CDR3 DNA sequence: TGTGCCAGCAGCTTAGCCGACAGGGTGAGCTCACCCCTCCACTTT.

The J gene is TRBJ2-3, the V gene TRBV2; no clear D. V was shortened by 3 bases and J by 4 bases, with 11 bases between the two germline ends. The CDR3 length is 14 residues. Germline loops: CDR1 SNHLY, CDR2 FYNNEI. Here the CDR3 reads CASSDSRPPDTQYF. The CDR3 bases are TGTGCCAGCAGTGACTCTAGGCCCCCAGATACGCAGTATTTT.

This clone showed up just once. The V gene is TRBV4-1, the J gene TRBJ2-3, with a weak D call TRBD1 (5 bases). Germline assignment: CDR1 MGHRA and CDR2 YSYEKL. The V end lost 2 bases, the J end lost 1 base, and 7 bases lay between the germline ends. The CDR3 is made up of 14 amino acids. The CDR3 DNA reads as TGCGCCAGCAGCCAACCAGGGCGCACAGATACGCAGTATTTT. Translating gives CASSQPGRTDTQYF.

This chain uses TRBV4-2 with TRBJ2-7, with TRBD2 identical over 8 bases. The CDR3 spans 14 residues. The germline gives CDR1 LGHNA, CDR2 YNFKEQ. V gave up 1 base and J gave up 4 bases; unmatched junction bases: 3. The CDR3 reads CASSQASGHYEQYF. CDR3 DNA sequence: TGTGCCAGCAGCCAAGCTAGCGGGCATTACGAGCAGTACTTC.

The V gene is TRBV7-2, the J gene TRBJ2-3; 7 bases map to TRBD1. V lost 0 bases to trimming and J lost 3 bases; unmatched junction nucleotides: 3. The CDR3 loop spans 15 amino acids. CDR1 SGHTA and CDR2 FQGNSA come from the germline V gene. The CDR3 is CASSLARGRTDTQYF. The CDR3, as DNA: TGTGCCAGCAGCTTAGCGAGGGGGCGTACAGATACGCAGTATTTT. Supplemented by reference TRBV7-2 and TRBJ2-3, the full variable domain reads GAGVSQSPSNKVTEKGKDVELRCDPISGHTALYWYRQSLGQGLEFLIYFQGNSAPDKSGLPSDRFSAERTGGSVSTLTIQRTQQEDSAVYLCASSLARGRTDTQYFGPGTRLTVL.

This chain links TRBV5-4 with TRBJ2-5; possibly TRBD2 for D (7 bases). V lost 2 bases to trimming and J lost 7 bases, with 24 bases between them. From germline, CDR1 is SGHNT and CDR2 YYREEE (reference sequence). The CDR3 sequence is 17 residues long. This CDR3 reads CASSLGGGGPPSRTQYF. CDR3 bases: TGTGCCAGCAGCTTAGGGGGGGGCGGACCCCCCTCCCGGACCCAGTACTTC.

The chain couples TRBV6-6 to TRBJ1-2; D is uncertain. Between the trimmed V and J ends, which lost 2 bases and 7 bases, there was a span of 5 bases. The length of the CDR3 is 11 residues. Germline-derived CDR1 and CDR2 are MNHNY and SVGAGI (reference sequence). Written as DNA, the CDR3 is TGTGCCAGCAGTTACGGGAGTGGCTACACCTTC. Translated: CASSYGSGYTF.

The CDR3 loop reads CASSPGGSGSQPQHF. CDR3 bases: TGTGCCAGTAGTCCGGGAGGCTCGGGGAGCCAGCCCCAGCATTTT. The chain uses TRBV19 and TRBJ1-5, with D hard to call. This CDR3 has 15 residues. CDR1 is LNHDA, CDR2 SQIVND, per germline (reference sequence). V lost 5 bases and J lost 7, with 18 bases in between.

The chain links TRBV6-5 to TRBJ1-5; 9 nucleotides line up with TRBD1. Trimming removed 4 bases from V and 1 base from J; junction bases left unmatched: 5. This CDR3 has 16 residues. Germline V lookup: CDR1 MNHEY, CDR2 SVGAGI. As DNA, the CDR3 is TGTGCCAGCAGTTCCCGACAGGGGGTAAGCAATCAGCCCCAGCATTTT. This encodes CASSSRQGVSNQPQHF.

This clone was seen more than once but under ten times. CDR3: CASITGDSESGNTIYF. The CDR3 DNA follows: TGCGCCAGCATCACAGGGGATAGCGAGTCTGGAAACACCATATATTTT. The chain combines TRBV23-1 with TRBJ1-3, with 7 bases that match TRBD1. TRBV23-1 carries the ORF label, with uncertain function. The V segment lost 7 bases and the J segment 1 base; nucleotides outside the gene matches: 10. This CDR3 has 16 residues.

Details on this clone: No conserved phenylalanine or tryptophan ends this CDR3, so it is likely a read error. The CDR3 nucleotides are TGTGCCAGCAGCGGGGGCCTATTCTCCTACGAGCAGTACCTC. As protein: CASSGGLFSYEQYL. The V and J genes are TRBV9 and TRBJ2-7, with D possibly matching TRBD1 (5 bases). V lost 3 bases to trimming and J lost 0 bases, with 10 bases between them. Germline-derived CDR1 and CDR2 are SGDLS and YYNGEE. This CDR3 contains 14 residues.

The genes are TRBV9 and TRBJ2-2; 7 nucleotides agree with TRBD2. Germline CDR1 SGDLS, CDR2 YYNGEE. The CDR3 extends over 15 amino acids. The V segment lost 4 bases and the J segment 0 bases; nucleotides outside the gene matches: 3. The CDR3 region has the DNA TGTGCCAGCAGCACCAGCGGGGCGAACACCGGGGAGCTGTTTTTT. This encodes CASSTSGANTGELFF.

This clone has more than one count but fewer than ten. The chain combines TRBV5-4 with TRBJ2-7; 9 nucleotides line up with TRBD2. This CDR3 spans 15 amino acids. V shed 5 bases and J 6 bases; nucleotides not matched to a gene: 12. CDR1 and CDR2 from the germline V gene are SGHNT and YYREEE (reference sequence). CDR3 nucleotides: TGTGCCAGCAGGGGGGGCGGGGGGGCCTCTGGCGAGCAGTACTTC. It encodes CASRGGGGASGEQYF.

This clone was counted only a few times. This chain uses TRBV7-3 with TRBJ2-2; TRBD2 agrees at 7 bases. The V gene's germline CDR1 is SGHTA and CDR2 FQGTGA. After removal of 5 bases from V and 4 bases from J, the junction contained 13 bases not matched to a gene. This CDR3 comprises 17 residues. CDR3 sequence (DNA): TGTGCCAGCAGCGAATCCCAATGGGGGGGACCCACCGGGGAGCTGTTTTTT. It specifies CASSESQWGGPTGELFF.

The chain combines TRBV30 with TRBJ2-2; TRBD2 is a possible D gene (6 bases). The CDR3 is 12 amino acids. Germline V gives CDR1 GTSNPN, CDR2 SVGIG (reference sequence). Trimming shortened V by 6 bases and J by 4 bases, and 9 bases separated the two germline ends. The CDR3 region is CACSGVTGELFF. CDR3 nucleotides: TGTGCCTGCTCGGGAGTCACCGGGGAGCTGTTTTTT.

The chain couples TRBV7-9 to TRBJ2-7, with a weak D call TRBD1 (5 bases). Per the germline V gene, CDR1 is SEHNR and CDR2 is FQNEAQ (reference sequence). The CDR3 covers 13 residues. Trimming removed 4 bases at V and 3 bases at J, with 10 bases between. Here the CDR3 DNA reads TGTGCCAGCAGCTCAACAGGTATCTACGAGCAGTACTTC. Translated: CASSSTGIYEQYF.

CDR3 DNA: TGTGCCAGCAGCTTACCGCCTAGCGGGGATTCCTACGAGCAGTACTTC. It encodes CASSLPPSGDSYEQYF. The V call is TRBV7-9, the J call TRBJ2-7; 9 nucleotides line up with TRBD2. With V trimmed by 2 bases and J by 1 base, 6 bases remained unmatched. CDR1 is SEHNR and CDR2 is FQNEAQ in the germline V gene (reference sequence). This CDR3 spans 16 amino acids. Variable domain in full (rest from reference TRBV7-9 and TRBJ2-7): DTGVSQNPRHKITKRGQNVTFRCDPISEHNRLYWYRQTLGQGPEFLTYFQNEAQLEKSRLLSDRFSAERPKGSFSTLEIQRTEQGDSAMYLCASSLPPSGDSYEQYFGPGTRLTVT.

This rearrangement joins TRBV27 to TRBJ1-4; TRBD1 is a possible D gene (6 bases). V shed 3 bases and J shed 2 bases, with 16 bases lying between them. Germline CDR1 reads MNHEY; CDR2 reads SMNVEV (reference sequence). The CDR3 is 17 amino acids. The CDR3 coding sequence is TGTGCCAGCAGTTTTCATCGGCAGGGGATCACTAATGAAAAACTGTTTTTT. This encodes CASSFHRQGITNEKLFF.

The rearrangement uses TRBV27 and TRBJ1-2, with 11 bases identical to TRBD1. V shed 5 bases and J 6 bases; nucleotides not matched to a gene: 8. The CDR3 has 15 amino acids. CDR1 is MNHEY, CDR2 SMNVEV, per germline (reference sequence). The CDR3 DNA follows: TGTGCCAGCAGTCCCCTCGGACAGGGGGCTAATGGCTACACCTTC. Encoded protein: CASSPLGQGANGYTF.

This chain uses TRBV19 with TRBJ1-2, with TRBD1 as a possible D gene (6 bases). CDR1 is LNHDA, CDR2 SQIVND, per germline (reference sequence). Trimming took off 8 bases at V and 6 bases at J, with 22 bases between the two ends. The CDR3 totals 15 residues. CDR3 loop: CASCGGILQGNGYTF. In DNA, the CDR3 is TGTGCCAGTTGTGGGGGAATACTGCAGGGGAATGGCTACACCTTC.

In this sample, this clone turned up once. The CDR3 DNA follows: TGCGCCAGCAGTGAGTCGAGGGGGCCCACCTCCTACGAGCAGTACTTC. Translating gives CASSESRGPTSYEQYF. This sequence joins TRBV10-2 and TRBJ2-7; 7 nucleotides agree with TRBD1. This CDR3 is built from 16 residues. Germline-derived CDR1 and CDR2 are WSHSY and SAAADI. V shed 0 bases and J 0 bases; nucleotides not matched to a gene: 5.

The chain couples TRBV19 to TRBJ2-7; D unresolved. CDR3 length equals 13 residues. Germline CDR1 and CDR2: LNHDA and SQIVND (reference sequence). Trimming stripped 3 bases from V and 4 bases from J, with 10 bases between. The CDR3 protein is CASSIQADYEQYF. CDR3 bases: TGTGCCAGTAGTATCCAGGCAGATTACGAGCAGTACTTC.